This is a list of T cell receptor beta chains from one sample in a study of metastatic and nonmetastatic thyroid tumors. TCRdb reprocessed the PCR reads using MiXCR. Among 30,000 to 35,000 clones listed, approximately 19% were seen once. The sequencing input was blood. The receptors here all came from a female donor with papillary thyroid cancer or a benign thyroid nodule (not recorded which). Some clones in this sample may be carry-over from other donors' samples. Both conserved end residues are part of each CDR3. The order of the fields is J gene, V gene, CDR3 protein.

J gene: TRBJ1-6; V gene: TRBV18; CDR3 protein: CASSPDGSPLHF
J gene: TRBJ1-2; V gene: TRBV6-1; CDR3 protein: CASSGPSQANNYGYTF
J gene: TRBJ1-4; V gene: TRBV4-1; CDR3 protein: CASSLTVTTNEKLFF
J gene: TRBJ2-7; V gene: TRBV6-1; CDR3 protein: CASSITTRDEQYF
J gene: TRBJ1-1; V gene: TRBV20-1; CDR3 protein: CSARTELYTEAFF
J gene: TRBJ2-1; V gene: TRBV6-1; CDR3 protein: CASFFSQGSNEQFF
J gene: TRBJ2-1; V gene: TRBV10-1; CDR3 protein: CASSESTLARNEQFF
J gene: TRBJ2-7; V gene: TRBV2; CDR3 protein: CASRRTGLSYEQYF
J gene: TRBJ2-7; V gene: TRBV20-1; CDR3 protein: CSARVPRPGPYEQYF
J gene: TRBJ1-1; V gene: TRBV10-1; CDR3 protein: CASSKNRGRTEAFF
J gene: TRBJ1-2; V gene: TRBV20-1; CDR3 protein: CSAHLSGGYGYTF
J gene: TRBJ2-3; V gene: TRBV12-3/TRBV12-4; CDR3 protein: CASSNDRAHTQYF
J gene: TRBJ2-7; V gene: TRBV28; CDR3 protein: CASSLLHGATYEQYF
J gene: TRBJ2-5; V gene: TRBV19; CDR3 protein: CATTKENQETQYF
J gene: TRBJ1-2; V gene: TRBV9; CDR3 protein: CASSVEGQGTNYGYTF
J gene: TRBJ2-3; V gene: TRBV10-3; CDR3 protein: CAITAGARDTQYF
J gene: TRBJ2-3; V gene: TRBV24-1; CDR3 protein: CATGTGIGTDTQYF
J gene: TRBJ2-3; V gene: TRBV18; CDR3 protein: CASSPNRELDTQYF
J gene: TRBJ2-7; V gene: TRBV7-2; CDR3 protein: CASSPTGSPYEQYF
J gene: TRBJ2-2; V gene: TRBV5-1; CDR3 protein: CASSLGGSGSVTGELFF
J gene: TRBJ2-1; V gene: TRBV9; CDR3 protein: CASSVGRYNEQFF
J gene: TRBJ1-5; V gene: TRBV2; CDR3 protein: CASNPFDSNQPQHF
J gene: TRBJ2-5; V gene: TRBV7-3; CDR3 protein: CASSPSDGETQYF
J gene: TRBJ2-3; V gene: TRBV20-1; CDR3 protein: CSAKGDATDTQYF
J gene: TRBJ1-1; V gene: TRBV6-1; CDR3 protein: CASLQGDRDTEAFF
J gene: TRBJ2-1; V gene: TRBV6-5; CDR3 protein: CASSYRQGGNYNEQFF
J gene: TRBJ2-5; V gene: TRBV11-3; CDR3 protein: CASSLFETQYF
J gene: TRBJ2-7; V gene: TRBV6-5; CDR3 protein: CASSYGGGASYEQYF
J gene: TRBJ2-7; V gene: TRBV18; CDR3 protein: CASSLGQGSPYEQYF
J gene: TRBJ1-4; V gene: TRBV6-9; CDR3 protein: CASSLVLNEKLFF
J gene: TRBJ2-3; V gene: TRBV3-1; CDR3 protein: CASSQARFDTDTQYF
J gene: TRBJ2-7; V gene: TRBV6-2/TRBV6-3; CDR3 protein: CASSPAGGNSYEQYF
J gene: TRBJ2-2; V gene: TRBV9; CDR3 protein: CASSVTSLAGDTGELFF
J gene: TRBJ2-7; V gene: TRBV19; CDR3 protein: CASSIEAGGGAQYF
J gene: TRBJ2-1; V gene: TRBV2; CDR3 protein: CASSEGGGERQFF
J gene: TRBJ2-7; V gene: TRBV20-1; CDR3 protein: CSATGTAYEQYF
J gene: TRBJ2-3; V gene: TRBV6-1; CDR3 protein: CASSEKLAGADTQYF
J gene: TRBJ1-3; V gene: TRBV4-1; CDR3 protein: CASSQSSMGFSGTGNTIYF
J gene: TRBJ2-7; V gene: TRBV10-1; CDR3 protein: CASSQLPGGEQYF
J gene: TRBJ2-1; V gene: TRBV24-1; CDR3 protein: CATSDQRTGKSYNEQFF
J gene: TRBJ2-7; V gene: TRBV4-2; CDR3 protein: CASSQAPGQSRDEQYF
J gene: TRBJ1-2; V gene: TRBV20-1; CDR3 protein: CSARDTGHYGYTF
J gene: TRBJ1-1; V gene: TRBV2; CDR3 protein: CATTRGRDTEAFF
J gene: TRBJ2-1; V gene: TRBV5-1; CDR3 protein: CASSLLPGSIGNNEQFF
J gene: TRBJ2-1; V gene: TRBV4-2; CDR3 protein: CASSQEKGLAGLYNEQFF
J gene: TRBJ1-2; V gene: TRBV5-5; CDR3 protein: CASSLPDRGYGYTF
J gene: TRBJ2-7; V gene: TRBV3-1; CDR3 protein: CASSDWDSGEQYF
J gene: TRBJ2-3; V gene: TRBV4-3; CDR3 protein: CASSQGTSYSADTQYF
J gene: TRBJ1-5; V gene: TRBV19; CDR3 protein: CASSIRREDNQPRHF
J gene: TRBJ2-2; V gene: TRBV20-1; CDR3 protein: CSARAPGELFF
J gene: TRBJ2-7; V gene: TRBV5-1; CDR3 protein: CASSPGTDDFYEQYF
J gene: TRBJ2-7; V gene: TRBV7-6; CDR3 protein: CASSLEGRLYEQYF
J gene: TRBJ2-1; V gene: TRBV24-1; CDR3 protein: CATSGGGGAYNEQFF
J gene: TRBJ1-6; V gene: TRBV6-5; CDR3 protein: CASSYLPSDTDGSPLHF
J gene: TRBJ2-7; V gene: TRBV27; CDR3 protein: CASSLSGTEQYF
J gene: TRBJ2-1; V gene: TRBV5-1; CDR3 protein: CASSLGGHSSYNEQFF
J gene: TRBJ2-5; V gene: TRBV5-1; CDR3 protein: CASSSMTSGETQYF
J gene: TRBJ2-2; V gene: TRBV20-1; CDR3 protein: CSAREALANTGELFF
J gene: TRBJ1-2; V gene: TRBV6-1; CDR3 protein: CASSESGVANYGYTF